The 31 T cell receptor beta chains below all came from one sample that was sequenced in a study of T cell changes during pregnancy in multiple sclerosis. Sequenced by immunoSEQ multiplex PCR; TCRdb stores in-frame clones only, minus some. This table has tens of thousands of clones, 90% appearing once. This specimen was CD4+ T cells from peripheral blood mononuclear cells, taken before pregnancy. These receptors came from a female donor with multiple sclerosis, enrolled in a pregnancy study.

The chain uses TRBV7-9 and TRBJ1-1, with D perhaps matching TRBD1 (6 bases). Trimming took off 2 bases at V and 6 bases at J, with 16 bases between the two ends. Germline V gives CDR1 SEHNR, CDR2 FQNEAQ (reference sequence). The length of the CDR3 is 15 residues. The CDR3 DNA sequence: TGTGCCAGCAGCTTAAATGGAGGGGGGGCGGCTGAAGCTTTCTTT. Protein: CASSLNGGGAAEAFF.

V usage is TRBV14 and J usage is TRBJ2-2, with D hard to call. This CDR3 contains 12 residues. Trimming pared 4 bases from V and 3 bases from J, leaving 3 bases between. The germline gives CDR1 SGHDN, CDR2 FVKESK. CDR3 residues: CASSRHTGELFF. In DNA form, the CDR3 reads TGTGCCAGCAGCCGGCACACCGGGGAGCTGTTTTTT.

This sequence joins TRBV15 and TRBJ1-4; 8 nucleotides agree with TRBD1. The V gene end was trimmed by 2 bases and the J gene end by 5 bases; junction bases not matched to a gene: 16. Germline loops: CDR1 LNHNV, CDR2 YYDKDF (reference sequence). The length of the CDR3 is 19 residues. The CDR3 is CATSRRGDRRSRGNEKLFF. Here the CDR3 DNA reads TGTGCCACCAGCAGAAGAGGGGACAGGCGCTCTCGTGGGAATGAAAAACTGTTTTTT. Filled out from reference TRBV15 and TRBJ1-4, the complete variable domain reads DAMVIQNPRYQVTQFGKPVTLSCSQTLNHNVMYWYQQKSSQAPKLLFHYYDKDFNNEADTPDNFQSRRPNTSFCFLDIRSPGLGDTAMYLCATSRRGDRRSRGNEKLFFGSGTQLSVL.

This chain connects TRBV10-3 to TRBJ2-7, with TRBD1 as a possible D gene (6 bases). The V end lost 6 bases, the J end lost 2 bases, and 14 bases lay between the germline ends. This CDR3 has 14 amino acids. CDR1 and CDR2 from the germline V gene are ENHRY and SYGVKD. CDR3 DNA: TGTGCCATCAGGTCCGGGACACCGACCTACGAGCAGTACTTC. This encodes CAIRSGTPTYEQYF.

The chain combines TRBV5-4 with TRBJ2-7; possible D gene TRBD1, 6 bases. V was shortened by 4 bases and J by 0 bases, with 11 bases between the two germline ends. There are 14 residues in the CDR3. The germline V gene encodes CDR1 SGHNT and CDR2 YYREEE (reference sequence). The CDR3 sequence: CASSIDRSSYEQYF. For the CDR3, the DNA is TGTGCCAGCAGCATCGACAGGTCCTCCTACGAGCAGTACTTC.

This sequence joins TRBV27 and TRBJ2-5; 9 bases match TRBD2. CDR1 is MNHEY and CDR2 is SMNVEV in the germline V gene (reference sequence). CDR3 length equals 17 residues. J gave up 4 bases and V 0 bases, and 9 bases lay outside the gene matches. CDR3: CASSLSFLAGLRETQYF. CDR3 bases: TGTGCCAGCAGTTTATCCTTTCTAGCGGGGTTGCGAGAGACCCAGTACTTC.

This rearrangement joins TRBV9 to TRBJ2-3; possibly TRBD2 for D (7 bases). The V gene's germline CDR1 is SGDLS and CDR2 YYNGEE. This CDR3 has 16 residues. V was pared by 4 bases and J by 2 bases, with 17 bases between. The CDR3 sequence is CASSFSGAGDTDTQYF. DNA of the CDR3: TGTGCCAGCAGCTTCTCGGGGGCGGGGGACACAGATACGCAGTATTTT.

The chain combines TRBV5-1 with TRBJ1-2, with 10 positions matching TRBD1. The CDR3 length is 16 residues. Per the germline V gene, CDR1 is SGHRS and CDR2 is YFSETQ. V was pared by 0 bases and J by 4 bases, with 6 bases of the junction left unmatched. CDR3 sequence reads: CASSLEGDRGGYGYTF. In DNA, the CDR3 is TGCGCCAGCAGCTTGGAAGGGGACAGGGGTGGCTATGGCTACACCTTC. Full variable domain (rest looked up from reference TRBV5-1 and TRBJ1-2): KAGVTQTPRYLIKTRGQQVTLSCSPISGHRSVSWYQQTPGQGLQFLFEYFSETQRNKGNFPGRFSGRQFSNSRSEMNVSTLELGDSALYLCASSLEGDRGGYGYTFGSGTRLTVV.

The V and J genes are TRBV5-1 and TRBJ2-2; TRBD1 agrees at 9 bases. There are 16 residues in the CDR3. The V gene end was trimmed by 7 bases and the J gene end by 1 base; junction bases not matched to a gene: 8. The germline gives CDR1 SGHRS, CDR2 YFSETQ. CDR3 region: CASFPGQGWNTGELFF. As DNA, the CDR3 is TGCGCCAGCTTCCCCGGACAGGGGTGGAACACCGGGGAGCTGTTTTTT.

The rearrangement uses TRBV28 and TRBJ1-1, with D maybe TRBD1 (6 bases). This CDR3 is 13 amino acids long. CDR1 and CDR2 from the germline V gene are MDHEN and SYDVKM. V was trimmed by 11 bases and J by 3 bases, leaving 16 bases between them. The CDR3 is CAYRAQRDTEAFF. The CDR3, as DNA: TGTGCCTACAGGGCCCAACGGGACACTGAAGCTTTCTTT. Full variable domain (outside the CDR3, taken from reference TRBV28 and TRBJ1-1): DVKVTQSSRYLVKRTGEKVFLECVQDMDHENMFWYRQDPGLGLRLIYFSYDVKMKEKGDIPEGYSVSREKKERFSLILESASTNQTSMYLCAYRAQRDTEAFFGQGTRLTVV.

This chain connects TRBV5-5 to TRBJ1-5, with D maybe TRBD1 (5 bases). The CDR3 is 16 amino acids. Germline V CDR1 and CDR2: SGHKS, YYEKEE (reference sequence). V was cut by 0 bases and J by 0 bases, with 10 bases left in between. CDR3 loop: CASSLVGGGSNQPQHF. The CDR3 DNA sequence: TGTGCCAGCAGCTTGGTCGGGGGGGGTAGCAATCAGCCCCAGCATTTT. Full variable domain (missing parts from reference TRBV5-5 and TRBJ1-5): DAGVTQSPTHLIKTRGQQVTLRCSPISGHKSVSWYQQVLGQGPQFIFQYYEKEERGRGNFPDRFSARQFPNYSSELNVNALLLGDSALYLCASSLVGGGSNQPQHFGDGTRLSIL.

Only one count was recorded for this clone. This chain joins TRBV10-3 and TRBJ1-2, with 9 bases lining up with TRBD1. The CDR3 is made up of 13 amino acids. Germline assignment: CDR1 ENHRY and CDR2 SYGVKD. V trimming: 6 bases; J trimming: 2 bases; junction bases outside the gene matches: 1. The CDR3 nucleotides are TGTGCCATCAGGGGGACAGGGAACTATGGCTACACCTTC. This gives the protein CAIRGTGNYGYTF.

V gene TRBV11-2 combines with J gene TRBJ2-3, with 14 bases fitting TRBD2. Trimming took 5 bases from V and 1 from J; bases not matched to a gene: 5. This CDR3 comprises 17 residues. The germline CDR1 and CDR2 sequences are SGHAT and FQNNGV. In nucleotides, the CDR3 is TGTGCCAGCAGCCCGGGACTAGCGGGAGTTGGCACAGATACGCAGTATTTT. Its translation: CASSPGLAGVGTDTQYF.

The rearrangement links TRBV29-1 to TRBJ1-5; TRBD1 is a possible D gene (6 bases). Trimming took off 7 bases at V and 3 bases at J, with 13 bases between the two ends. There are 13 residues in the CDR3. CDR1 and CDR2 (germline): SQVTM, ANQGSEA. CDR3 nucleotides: TGCAGCGCCCAACAGGGTAACAATCAGCCCCAGCATTTT. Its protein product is CSAQQGNNQPQHF.

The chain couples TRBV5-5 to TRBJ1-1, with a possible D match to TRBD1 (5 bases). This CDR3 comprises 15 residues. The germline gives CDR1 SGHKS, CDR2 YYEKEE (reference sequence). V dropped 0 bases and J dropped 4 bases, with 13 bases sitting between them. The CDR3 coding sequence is TGTGCCAGCAGCTTGGCGTCGCAGGGTGTCACTGAAGCTTTCTTT. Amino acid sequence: CASSLASQGVTEAFF.

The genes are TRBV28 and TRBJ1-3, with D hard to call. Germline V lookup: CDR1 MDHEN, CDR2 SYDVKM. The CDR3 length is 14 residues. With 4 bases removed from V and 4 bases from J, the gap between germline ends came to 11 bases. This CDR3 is CASSSPELGNTIYF. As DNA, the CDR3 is TGTGCCAGCAGTTCGCCCGAGTTGGGAAACACCATATATTTT.

The CDR3 sequence is CASSLAGTEFYGYTF. CDR3 nucleotide sequence: TGTGCCAGCAGCTTAGCCGGGACAGAGTTCTATGGCTACACCTTC. The chain has TRBV7-9 and TRBJ1-2; 7 nucleotides line up with TRBD1. The CDR3 totals 15 residues. The trim removed 0 bases at V and 4 bases at J, leaving 5 bases unmatched. Germline V lookup: CDR1 SEHNR, CDR2 FQNEAQ (reference sequence). Based on the CDR3 plus reference TRBV7-9 and TRBJ1-2, the full variable domain is DTGVSQNPRHKITKRGQNVTFRCDPISEHNRLYWYRQTLGQGPEFLTYFQNEAQLEKSRLLSDRFSAERPKGSFSTLEIQRTEQGDSAMYLCASSLAGTEFYGYTFGSGTRLTVV.

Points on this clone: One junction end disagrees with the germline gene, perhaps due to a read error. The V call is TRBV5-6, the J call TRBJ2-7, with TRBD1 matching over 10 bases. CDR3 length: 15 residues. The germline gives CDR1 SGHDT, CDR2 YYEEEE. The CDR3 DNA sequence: TGTGCCAGCAGCTCGGGACAGGGGTTACTATACGGGCAGTACTTC. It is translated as CASSSGQGLLYGQYF. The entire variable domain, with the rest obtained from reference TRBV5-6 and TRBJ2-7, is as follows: DAGVTQSPTHLIKTRGQQVTLRCSPKSGHDTVSWYQQALGQGPQFIFQYYEEEERQRGNFPDRFSGHQFPNYSSELNVNALLLGDSALYLCASSSGQGLLYGQYFGPGTRLTVT.

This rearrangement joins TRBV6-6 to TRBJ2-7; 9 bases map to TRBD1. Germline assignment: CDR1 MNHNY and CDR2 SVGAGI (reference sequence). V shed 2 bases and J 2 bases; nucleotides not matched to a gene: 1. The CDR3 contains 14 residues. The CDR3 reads CASSYGTGTYEQYF. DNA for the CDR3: TGTGCCAGCAGTTACGGGACAGGGACCTACGAGCAGTACTTC.

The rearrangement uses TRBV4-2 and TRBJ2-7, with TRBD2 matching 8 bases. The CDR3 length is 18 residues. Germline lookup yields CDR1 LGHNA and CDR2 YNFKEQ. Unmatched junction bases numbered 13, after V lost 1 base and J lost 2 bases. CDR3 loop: CASSQAPGLALPPYEQYF. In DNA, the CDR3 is TGTGCCAGCAGCCAAGCGCCCGGACTAGCCCTCCCTCCCTACGAGCAGTACTTC.

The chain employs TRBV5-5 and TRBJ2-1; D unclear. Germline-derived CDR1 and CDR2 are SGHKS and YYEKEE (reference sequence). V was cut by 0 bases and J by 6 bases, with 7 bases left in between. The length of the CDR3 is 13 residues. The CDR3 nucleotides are TGTGCCAGCAGCTTGGACAGAAGCAATGAGCAGTTCTTC. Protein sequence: CASSLDRSNEQFF.

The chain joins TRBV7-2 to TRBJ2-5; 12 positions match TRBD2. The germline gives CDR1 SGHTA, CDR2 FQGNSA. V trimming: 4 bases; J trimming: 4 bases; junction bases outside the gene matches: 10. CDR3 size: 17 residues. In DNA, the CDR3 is TGTGCCAGCAGCTCGACTGGGGCTAGCGGGGGGGGAGAGACCCAGTACTTC. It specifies CASSSTGASGGGETQYF. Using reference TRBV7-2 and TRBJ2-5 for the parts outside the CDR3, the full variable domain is GAGVSQSPSNKVTEKGKDVELRCDPISGHTALYWYRQSLGQGLEFLIYFQGNSAPDKSGLPSDRFSAERTGGSVSTLTIQRTQQEDSAVYLCASSSTGASGGGETQYFGPGTRLLVL.

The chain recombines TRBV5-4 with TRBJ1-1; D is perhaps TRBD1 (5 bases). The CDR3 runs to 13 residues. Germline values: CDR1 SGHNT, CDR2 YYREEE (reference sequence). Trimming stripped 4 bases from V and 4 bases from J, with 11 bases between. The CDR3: CASSPHGATEAFF. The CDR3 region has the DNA TGTGCCAGCAGCCCCCATGGGGCCACTGAAGCTTTCTTT. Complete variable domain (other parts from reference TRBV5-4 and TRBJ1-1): ETGVTQSPTHLIKTRGQQVTLRCSSQSGHNTVSWYQQALGQGPQFIFQYYREEENGRGNFPPRFSGLQFPNYSSELNVNALELDDSALYLCASSPHGATEAFFGQGTRLTVV.

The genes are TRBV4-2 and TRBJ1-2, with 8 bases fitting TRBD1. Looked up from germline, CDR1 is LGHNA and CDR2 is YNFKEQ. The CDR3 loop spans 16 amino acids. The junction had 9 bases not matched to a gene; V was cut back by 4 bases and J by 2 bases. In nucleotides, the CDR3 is TGTGCCAGCAGCCCCGCCGGGACAGGAGACAACTATGGCTACACCTTC. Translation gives CASSPAGTGDNYGYTF.

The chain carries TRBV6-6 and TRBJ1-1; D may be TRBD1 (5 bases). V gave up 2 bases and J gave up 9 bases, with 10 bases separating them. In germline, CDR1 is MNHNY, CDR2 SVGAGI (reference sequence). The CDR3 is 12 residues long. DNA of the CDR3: TGTGCCAGCAGTTACGAGCAGGGTAAAGCTTTCTTT. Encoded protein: CASSYEQGKAFF.

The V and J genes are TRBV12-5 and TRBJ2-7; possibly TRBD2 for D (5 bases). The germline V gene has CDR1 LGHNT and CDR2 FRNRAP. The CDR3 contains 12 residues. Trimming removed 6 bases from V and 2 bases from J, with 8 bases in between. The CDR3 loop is CASGPGAYEQYF. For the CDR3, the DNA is TGTGCTAGTGGCCCCGGGGCCTACGAGCAGTACTTC.

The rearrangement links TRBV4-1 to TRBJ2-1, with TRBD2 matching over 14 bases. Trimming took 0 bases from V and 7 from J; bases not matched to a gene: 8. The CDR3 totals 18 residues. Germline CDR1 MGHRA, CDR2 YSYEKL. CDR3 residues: CASSQEGTSGSPLNEQFF. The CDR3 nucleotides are TGCGCCAGCAGCCAAGAGGGGACTAGCGGGAGCCCCTTGAATGAGCAGTTCTTC.

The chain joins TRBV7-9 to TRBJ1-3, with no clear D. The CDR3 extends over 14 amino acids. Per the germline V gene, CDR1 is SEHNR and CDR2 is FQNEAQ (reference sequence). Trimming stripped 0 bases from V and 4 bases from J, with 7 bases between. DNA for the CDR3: TGTGCCAGCAGCTTAGCAGGGAGCGGAAACACCATATATTTT. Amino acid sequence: CASSLAGSGNTIYF.

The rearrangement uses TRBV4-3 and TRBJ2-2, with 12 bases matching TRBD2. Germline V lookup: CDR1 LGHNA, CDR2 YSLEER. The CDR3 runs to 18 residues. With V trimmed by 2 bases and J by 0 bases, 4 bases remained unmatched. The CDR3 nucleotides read TGCGCCAGCAGCCAATCGGCTAGCGGGGGGGCGAACACCGGGGAGCTGTTTTTT. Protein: CASSQSASGGANTGELFF.

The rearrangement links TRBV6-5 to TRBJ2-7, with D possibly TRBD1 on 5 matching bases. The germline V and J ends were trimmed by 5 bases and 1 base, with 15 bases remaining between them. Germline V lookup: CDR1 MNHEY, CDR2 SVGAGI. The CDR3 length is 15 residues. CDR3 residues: CASSSRAVLSYEQYF. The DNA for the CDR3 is TGTGCCAGCAGTAGCAGGGCAGTCCTATCCTACGAGCAGTACTTC.

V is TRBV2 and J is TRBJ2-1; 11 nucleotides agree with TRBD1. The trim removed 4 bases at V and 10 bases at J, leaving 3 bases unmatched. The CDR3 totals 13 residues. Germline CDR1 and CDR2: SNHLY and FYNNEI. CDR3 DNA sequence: TGTGCCAGCAGTGGGGACAGGGGGAAAGAGCAGTTCTTC. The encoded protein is CASSGDRGKEQFF.